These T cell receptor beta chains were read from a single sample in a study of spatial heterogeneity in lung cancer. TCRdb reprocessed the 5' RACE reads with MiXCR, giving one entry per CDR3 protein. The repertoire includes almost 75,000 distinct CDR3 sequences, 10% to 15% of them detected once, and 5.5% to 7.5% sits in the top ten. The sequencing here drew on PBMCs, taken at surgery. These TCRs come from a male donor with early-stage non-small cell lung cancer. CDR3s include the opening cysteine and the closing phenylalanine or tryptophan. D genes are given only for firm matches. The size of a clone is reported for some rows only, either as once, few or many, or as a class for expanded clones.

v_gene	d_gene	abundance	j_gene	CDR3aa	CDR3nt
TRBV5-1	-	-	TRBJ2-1	CASRDSHEQFF	TGCGCCAGCAGAGACAGCCATGAGCAGTTCTTC
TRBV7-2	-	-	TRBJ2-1	CASSFSADEQFF	TGTGCCAGCAGCTTCAGTGCGGATGAGCAGTTCTTC
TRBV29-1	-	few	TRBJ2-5	CSVMGQNQETQYF	TGCAGCGTGATGGGGCAAAACCAAGAGACCCAGTACTTC
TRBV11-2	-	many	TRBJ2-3	CASSLGLTQYF	TGTGCCAGCAGCTTGGGCCTTACGCAGTATTTT
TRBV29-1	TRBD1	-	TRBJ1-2	CSVSTGARLDYGYTF	TGCAGCGTGTCCACAGGGGCGAGACTTGACTATGGCTACACCTTC
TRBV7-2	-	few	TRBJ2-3	CASSITNGDTQYF	TGTGCCAGCAGCATAACCAACGGAGATACGCAGTATTTT
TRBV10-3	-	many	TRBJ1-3	CAISDLGPSSGNTIYF	TGTGCCATCAGTGATCTGGGACCGAGCTCTGGAAACACCATATATTTT
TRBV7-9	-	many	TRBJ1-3	CASSPVDTIYF	TGTGCCAGCAGCCCGGTGGACACCATATATTTT
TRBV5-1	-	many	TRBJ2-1	CASSPGDLDNEQFF	TGCGCCAGCAGCCCCGGGGACCTAGACAATGAGCAGTTCTTC
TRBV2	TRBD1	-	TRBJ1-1	CASSPGTGMNTEAFF	TGTGCCAGCAGTCCCGGGACAGGGATGAACACTGAAGCTTTCTTT
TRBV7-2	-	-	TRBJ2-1	CASSPANEQFF	TGTGCCAGCAGCCCTGCTAATGAGCAGTTCTTC
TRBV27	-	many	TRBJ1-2	CASTLMGTANYGYTF	TGTGCCAGCACCCTAATGGGGACGGCTAACTATGGCTACACCTTC
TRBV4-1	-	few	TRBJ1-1	CASSQGLVGSVNTEAFF	TGCGCCAGCAGCCAAGGTTTAGTGGGGAGTGTCAACACTGAAGCTTTCTTT
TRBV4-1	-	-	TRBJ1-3	CASSQGLSGNTIYF	TGCGCCAGCAGCCAAGGACTCTCTGGAAACACCATATATTTT
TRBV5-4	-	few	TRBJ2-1	CASSSSGGGDEQFF	TGTGCCAGCAGCTCCTCCGGTGGAGGGGATGAGCAGTTCTTC
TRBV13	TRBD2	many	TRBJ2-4	CASSLTTSGSDIQYF	TGTGCCAGCAGCCTAACTACTAGCGGGAGTGACATTCAGTACTTC
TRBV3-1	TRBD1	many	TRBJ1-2	CASSLGQNYGYTF	TGTGCCAGCAGCCTGGGACAGAACTATGGCTACACCTTC
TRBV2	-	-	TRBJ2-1	CASSAGRTSNEQFF	TGTGCCAGCAGTGCGGGACGGACTTCCAATGAGCAGTTCTTC
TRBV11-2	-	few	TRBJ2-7	CASSLASFFPSYEQYF	TGTGCCAGCAGCTTAGCTTCTTTTTTTCCCTCCTACGAGCAGTACTTC
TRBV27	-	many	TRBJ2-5	CASSELVGVETQYF	TGTGCCAGCAGTGAACTAGTGGGGGTGGAGACCCAGTACTTC
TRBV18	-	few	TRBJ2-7	CASSPPARDTAYEQYF	TGTGCCAGCTCACCGCCCGCCCGGGACACTGCCTACGAGCAGTACTTC
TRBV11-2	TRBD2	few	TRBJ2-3	CASSLDSGGGADTQYF	TGTGCCAGCAGCTTAGATTCGGGAGGAGGGGCAGATACGCAGTATTTT
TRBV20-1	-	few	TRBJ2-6	CSARVGVANVLTF	TGCAGTGCTAGAGTGGGCGTTGCCAACGTCCTGACTTTC
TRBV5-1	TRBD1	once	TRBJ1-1	CASSSGTGGTEAFF	TGCGCCAGCAGTTCCGGGACAGGCGGCACTGAAGCTTTCTTT
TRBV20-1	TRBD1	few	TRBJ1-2	CSARGTAESGYTF	TGCAGTGCTAGGGGGACAGCTGAAAGTGGCTACACCTTC
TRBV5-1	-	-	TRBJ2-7	CASTPRGESSLYEQYF	TGCGCCAGCACCCCTAGGGGGGAGTCAAGCCTCTACGAGCAGTACTTC
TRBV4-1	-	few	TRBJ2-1	CASSQVGLTTQFF	TGCGCCAGCAGCCAAGTCGGGTTGACAACGCAGTTCTTC
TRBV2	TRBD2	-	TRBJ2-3	CAALIGGTDTQYF	TGTGCCGCCTTAATCGGGGGGACAGATACGCAGTATTTT
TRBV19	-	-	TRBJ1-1	CASRPGNTEAFF	TGTGCCAGTAGGCCAGGGAACACTGAAGCTTTCTTT
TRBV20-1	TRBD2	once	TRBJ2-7	CSARGTSGTYEQYF	TGCAGTGCTAGAGGGACTAGCGGGACCTACGAGCAGTACTTC
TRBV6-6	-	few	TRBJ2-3	CATGLTDTQYF	TGTGCCACAGGCCTAACGGATACGCAGTATTTT
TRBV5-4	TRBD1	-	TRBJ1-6	CASSSKNRGQNSPLHF	TGTGCCAGCAGCTCCAAAAACAGGGGGCAAAATTCACCCCTCCACTTT
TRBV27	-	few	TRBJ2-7	CASISRPGNSYEQYF	TGTGCCAGCATCTCCCGGCCCGGAAACTCCTACGAGCAGTACTTC